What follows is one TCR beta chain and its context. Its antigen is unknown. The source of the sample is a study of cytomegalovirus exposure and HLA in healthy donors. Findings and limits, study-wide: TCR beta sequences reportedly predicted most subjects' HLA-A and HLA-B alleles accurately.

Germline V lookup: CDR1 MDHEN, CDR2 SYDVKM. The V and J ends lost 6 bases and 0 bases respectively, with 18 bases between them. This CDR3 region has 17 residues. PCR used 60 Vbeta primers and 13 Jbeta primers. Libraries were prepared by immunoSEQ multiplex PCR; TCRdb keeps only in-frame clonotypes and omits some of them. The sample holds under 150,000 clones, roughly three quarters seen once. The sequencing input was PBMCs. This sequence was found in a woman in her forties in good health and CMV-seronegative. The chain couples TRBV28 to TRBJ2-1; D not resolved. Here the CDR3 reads CASSTRRSWSSYNEQFF. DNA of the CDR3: TGTGCCAGCAGCACCCGTCGATCTTGGAGCTCCTACAATGAGCAGTTCTTC. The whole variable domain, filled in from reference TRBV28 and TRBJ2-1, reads DVKVTQSSRYLVKRTGEKVFLECVQDMDHENMFWYRQDPGLGLRLIYFSYDVKMKEKGDIPEGYSVSREKKERFSLILESASTNQTSMYLCASSTRRSWSSYNEQFFGPGTRLTVL.